This record concerns one TCR beta chain sequence. Profiling relied on immunoSEQ multiplex PCR, and the TCRdb table lists in-frame clones only, not all of them. The table shows about 9,500 clones, with roughly 70% occurring only once. V shed 5 bases and J shed 4 bases, with 17 bases lying between them. Germline lookup yields CDR1 PRHDT and CDR2 FYEKMQ (reference sequence). The CDR3 totals 15 residues. This sample stems from a study of early stage breast cancer tumors. The rearrangement joins TRBV13 to TRBJ1-1; D perhaps matches TRBD1 (5 bases). This TCR derives from a person aged 45-65 years with breast cancer. Sequencing input: breast tumor tissue. Written as DNA, the CDR3 is TGTGCCAGCAGCGCAGGGACGCGACGGGCCACTGAAGCTTTCTTT. Its translation is CASSAGTRRATEAFF.